This T cell receptor beta chain appears in the sequencing data of a study of cytomegalovirus exposure and HLA in healthy donors. About the study: Inside one of the first data releases sat about 91 million unique TCRs taken from HLA-typed donors. Most genotyped donors, 81% of about 400, had Caucasian-associated genetic ancestry.

Note on this clone: The target antigen is unknown.

The V gene's germline CDR1 is MGHDK and CDR2 SYGVNS. CDR3 length equals 12 residues. Trimming shortened V by 2 bases and J by 12 bases, and 13 bases separated the two germline ends. The PCR contained 60 Vbeta and 13 Jbeta primers. Profiling relied on immunoSEQ multiplex PCR, and the TCRdb table lists in-frame clones only, not all of them. The sample lists about 96,000 clones, 77% occurring once. General study results and limits: In a later analysis, TCR beta V- and J-gene trimming was associated with a missense DCLRE1C variant. Compared with the approximately 680-donor mean, an Asian-associated ancestry cluster reportedly had fewer N-insertions, according to a later analysis.

The sequenced material came from PBMCs. The TCR comes from a man aged 50-59 years in good health and CMV-seropositive. The rearrangement links TRBV25-1 to TRBJ1-1, with D possibly being TRBD1 (6 bases). The CDR3 nucleotides read TGTGCCAGCAGTGAAATAGGCAGGGGAACTTTCTTT. The encoded protein is CASSEIGRGTFF.